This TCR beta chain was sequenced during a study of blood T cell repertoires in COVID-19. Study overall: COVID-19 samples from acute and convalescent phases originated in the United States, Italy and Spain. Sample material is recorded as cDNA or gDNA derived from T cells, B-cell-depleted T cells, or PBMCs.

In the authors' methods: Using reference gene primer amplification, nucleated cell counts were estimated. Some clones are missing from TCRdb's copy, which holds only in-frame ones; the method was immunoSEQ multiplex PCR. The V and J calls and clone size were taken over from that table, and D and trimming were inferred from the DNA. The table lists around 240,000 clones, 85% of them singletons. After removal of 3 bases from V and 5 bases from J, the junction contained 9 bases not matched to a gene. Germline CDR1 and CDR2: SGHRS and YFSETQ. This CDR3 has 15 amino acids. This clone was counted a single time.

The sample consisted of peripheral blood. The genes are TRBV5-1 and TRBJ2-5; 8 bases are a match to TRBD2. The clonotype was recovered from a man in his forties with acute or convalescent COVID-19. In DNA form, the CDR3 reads TGCGCCAGCAGCTCCCCGGGAGGGGTGGGGGAGACCCAGTACTTC. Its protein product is CASSSPGGVGETQYF.